Sequencing of this TCR beta chain was carried out in a study of blood T cell repertoires in COVID-19 (dated by TCRdb to 2018 to 2021). In the study overall: The collaborator samples originated in the United States, Italy and Spain and spanned the acute and convalescent phases of COVID-19. Where available, HLA class I and class II types were taken from metadata supplied by the sample provider and were not determined by assay-based typing. The samples were drawn from two sources: the first 160 participants of the ongoing ImmuneRACE study, and over 1,000 subjects contributed by 6 global collaborators. The sample metadata nearly always contained a de-identified subject ID, COVID-19 status, age in years and sex. The prospective study material was composed of cDNA or gDNA derived from T cells, B-cell-depleted T cells, or PBMCs. The dataset comprised deeply sampled blood TCRbeta repertoires from subjects exposed to, actively infected with, or recovered from COVID-19. The repertoires were released in a freely available public database meant as a resource for research on the immune response to SARS-CoV-2.

TCRbeta CDR3 regions were amplified from genomic DNA using the immunoSEQ Assay, a bias-controlled multiplex PCR. The original methods were these. The number of nucleated cells in each sample was estimated by amplification of reference gene primers within the assay. To quantify the absolute abundance of each unique TCRbeta CDR3 rearrangement, sequence reads were collapsed and filtered. Productive Simpson clonality was computed per sample as the square root of Simpson's diversity index over productive rearrangements. TCRdb provides this immuneACCESS table in a form limited to in-frame rearrangements. Some clones are lacking; in checked studies, under half of them reflect an unresolved V gene, and why the rest are absent is not known. V, J and clone size are those of that table, while D and trimming were read from the DNA. This sample has about 52,000 clones in its table, and more than 75% of those were observed once. The ten largest make up less than 20% of the sample.

Points on this clone: Its antigen is unknown. Base quality data are lacking; no much larger clone is found one base away.

V trim: 5 bases; J trim: 7 bases; unmatched bases: 7. Taken from cysteine to phenylalanine, the CDR3 has 13 residues. CDR3 DNA is the only sequence kept; it has 39 bases, read in frame from the first base. The germline V gene supplies CDR1 SGHDN and CDR2 FVKESK. Each collaborating institution followed its own protocols to collect whole blood in K2EDTA tubes. Collaborator samples were shipped for TCRbeta analysis as frozen whole blood, isolated PBMCs, or DNA extracted from either sample type. Overall study results and their limits: Clinical and demographic metadata were provided uncurated, with the amount varying by source and participant.

Rearrangement joined TRBV14 to TRBJ2-5; 7 bases in between match TRBD1. This receptor was identified in a human donor with active COVID-19. The donor label of this sample is uncertain. Sequenced sample: peripheral blood. The nucleotide sequence is TGTGCCAGCAGCGGACAGGTTCTGGGGACCCAGTACTTC. This translates into CASSGQVLGTQYF.